These T cell receptor beta chains were read from a single sample in a study of shared clonotypes between healthy human individuals. Libraries were prepared by immunoSEQ multiplex PCR; TCRdb keeps only in-frame clonotypes and omits some of them. The sample lists over 1.4 million clones; more than 95% were seen once. Sequenced: naive CD4+ T cells sorted from blood. Source of these receptors: a man aged 25 to 40 in good health. The CDR3 runs from the conserved cysteine through the conserved F or W. A D gene is named only where the DNA matches it firmly. Part of the rows lack a size; the others show once, few, many or a class for expanded clones.

cdr3_aa j_call clone_size v_call d_call
CASKTSGCTDTQYF TRBJ2-3 - TRBV10-1 TRBD2
CASSLANSGYLSYEQYF TRBJ2-7 - TRBV7-2 -
CASSLWGLARANVLTF TRBJ2-6 - TRBV28 TRBD2
CASSYFGRENTGELFF TRBJ2-2 - TRBV6-5 -
CASSSPAGEVSDTQYF TRBJ2-3 - TRBV28 TRBD2
CASSVRDYPPDTQYF TRBJ2-3 - TRBV21-1 -
CASSTAGALYNEQFF TRBJ2-1 - TRBV5-1 TRBD2
CASSRLWQGRHYEQYF TRBJ2-7 - TRBV5-6 -
CTSSQAPVAGPQPQHF TRBJ1-5 - TRBV1 -
CASSRGVGLAAYNEQFF TRBJ2-1 - TRBV7-9 TRBD2
CASSYRVTEKLFF TRBJ1-4 - TRBV6-6 -
CASSPGTSEWTGELFF TRBJ2-2 few TRBV7-9 TRBD2
CASTDLPGQPQHF TRBJ1-5 - TRBV7-8 -
CSVGDRVAFF TRBJ1-1 - TRBV29-1 -
CASSLNAGTNQETQYF TRBJ2-5 - TRBV5-6 -
CASSRSPSGGKSSYNEQFF TRBJ2-1 - TRBV7-6 TRBD2
CSVERSMNTEAFF TRBJ1-1 - TRBV29-1 -
CASRLVYEQYF TRBJ2-7 - TRBV7-2 -
CASSLDREKTQYF TRBJ2-5 few TRBV18 TRBD1
CASREGQSSYNEQFF TRBJ2-1 - TRBV2 -
CASSLAGPYYEQYF TRBJ2-7 once TRBV7-8 -
CASSSQMVRGEQYF TRBJ2-7 - TRBV6-6 -
CATSRDPRLNQPQHF TRBJ1-5 - TRBV15 -